This T cell receptor beta chain was observed in a study of molecular identifiers for immune sequencing clone quantification. The overall study: Replicate runs used RNA from around 18,000 or 91,000 naive CD8 cells, which was split five ways into aliquots, and four of those aliquots were then sequenced. Broader study findings: Highly expanded clone sizes could be underestimated by identical TCR molecules that share a barcode. For effector cells, clones above 20 RNA copies held over 98% of molecules; for naive cells, under 1%.

Each library that profiled naive CD8 cells came from approximately 20,000 to 1,000,000 sorted cells with 10%, 30% or 50% RNA. The V gene's germline CDR1 is DFQATT and CDR2 SNEGSKA (reference sequence). The CDR3 is made up of 19 amino acids. V was pared by 2 bases and J by 1 base, with 25 bases between. As regards this clonotype: The antigen is not known. A much larger clone differs by one base, so this may be a read error.

In TCRdb, the PCR reads were re-called with MiXCR into one record per CDR3 protein. The table lists 88,000 or so distinct CDR3 sequences, 20% to 25% of them singletons. This TCR came from a human donor in good health. Some libraries in this study had Jurkat cell RNA spiked in. Sequencing used naive CD8+ T cells from blood, with Jurkat cell RNA spiked in. The subset denotes: FACS-sorted CD8+CD4-CCR7+CD45RA+ naive T cells. This sequence joins TRBV20-1 and TRBJ2-3; no clear D gene. The CDR3 DNA follows: TGCAGTGCTAGAAGTGGGAAGGCCGTACCCATAGTACGCACAGATACGCAGTATTTT. Its protein product is CSARSGKAVPIVRTDTQYF.